The 3 T cell receptor beta chains below all came from one sample that was sequenced in a study of blood T cell repertoires in COVID-19. Sequencing used immunoSEQ multiplex PCR; TCRdb keeps in-frame clones, though not all of them. The sample shows approximately 50,000 clones, about 85% of them seen only once. The material sequenced was peripheral blood. The origin of the receptors is a man between 65 and 85 years old with active COVID-19.

The chain recombines TRBV4-3 with TRBJ2-7; D not certain. V gave up 1 base and J gave up 0 bases, with 10 bases separating them. Germline CDR1 reads LGHNA; CDR2 reads YSLEER. This CDR3 has 15 residues. CDR3 in DNA: TGCGCCAGCAGCCAAGCAGGTGTTGCCTCCTACGAGCAGTACTTC. It encodes CASSQAGVASYEQYF.

This rearrangement joins TRBV7-9 to TRBJ2-1, with TRBD2 matching over 10 bases. The V and J ends lost 5 bases and 7 bases, in that order; junction bases with no gene match: 8. The CDR3 spans 15 residues. The V gene's germline CDR1 is SEHNR and CDR2 FQNEAQ (reference sequence). In nucleotides, the CDR3 is TGTGCCAGCAGCCCAAGCGGGGGGGCCGGTAATGAGCAGTTCTTC. Protein sequence: CASSPSGGAGNEQFF.

V usage is TRBV9 and J usage is TRBJ2-5; possible D gene TRBD2, 7 bases. V was clipped by 0 bases and J by 2 bases, with 11 bases between them. Germline assignment: CDR1 SGDLS and CDR2 YYNGEE. The CDR3 has 15 residues. CDR3 protein: CASSVAGGPQETQYF. The CDR3 DNA follows: TGTGCCAGCAGCGTAGCCGGGGGGCCACAAGAGACCCAGTACTTC.